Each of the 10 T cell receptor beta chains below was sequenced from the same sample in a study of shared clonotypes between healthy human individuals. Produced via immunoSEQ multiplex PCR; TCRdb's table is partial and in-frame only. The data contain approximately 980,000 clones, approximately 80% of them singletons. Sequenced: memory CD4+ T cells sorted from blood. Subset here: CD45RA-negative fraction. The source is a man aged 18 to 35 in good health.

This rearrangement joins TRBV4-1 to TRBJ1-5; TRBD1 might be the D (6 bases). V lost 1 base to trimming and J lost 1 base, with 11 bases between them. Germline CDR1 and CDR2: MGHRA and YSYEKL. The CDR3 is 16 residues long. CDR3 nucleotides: TGCGCCAGCAGCCAAGTGGGGGCGGCGAGCAATCAGCCCCAGCATTTT. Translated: CASSQVGAASNQPQHF.

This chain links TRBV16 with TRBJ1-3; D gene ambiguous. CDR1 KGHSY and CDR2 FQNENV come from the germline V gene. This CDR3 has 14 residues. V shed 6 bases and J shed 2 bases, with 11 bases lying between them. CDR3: CASSSRGTGNTIYF. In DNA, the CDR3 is TGTGCCAGCAGTTCTCGTGGGACTGGAAACACCATATATTTT.

CDR3 residues: CASSEGQYNSPLHF. CDR3 DNA: TGTGCCAGCAGTGAAGGGCAGTATAATTCACCCCTCCACTTT. This chain uses TRBV6-1 with TRBJ1-6; D remains unclear. V dropped 1 base and J dropped 4 bases, with 5 bases sitting between them. Germline V gene data show CDR1 as MNHNS and CDR2 as SASEGT. The length of the CDR3 is 14 residues.

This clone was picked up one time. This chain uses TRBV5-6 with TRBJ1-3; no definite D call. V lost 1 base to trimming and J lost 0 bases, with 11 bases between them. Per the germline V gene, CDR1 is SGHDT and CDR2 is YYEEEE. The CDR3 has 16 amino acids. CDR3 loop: CASSLSDRYSGNTIYF. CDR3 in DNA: TGTGCCAGCAGCTTGTCCGACCGCTACTCTGGAAACACCATATATTTT.

Written as DNA, the CDR3 is TGTGCCAGCACAGGCCCCAACGAGCAGTACTTC. This codes for CASTGPNEQYF. The chain employs TRBV6-5 and TRBJ2-7; no reliable D call. Germline V gene data show CDR1 as MNHEY and CDR2 as SVGAGI. Trimming left V 7 bases short and J 5 bases short, with 9 bases between. The CDR3 is 11 residues long.

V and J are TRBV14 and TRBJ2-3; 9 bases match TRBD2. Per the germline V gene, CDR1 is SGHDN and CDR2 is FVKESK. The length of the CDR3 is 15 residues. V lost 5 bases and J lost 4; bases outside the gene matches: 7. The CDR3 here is CASSRLAVRSDTQYF. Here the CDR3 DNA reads TGTGCCAGCAGCAGACTAGCGGTAAGGTCAGATACGCAGTATTTT.

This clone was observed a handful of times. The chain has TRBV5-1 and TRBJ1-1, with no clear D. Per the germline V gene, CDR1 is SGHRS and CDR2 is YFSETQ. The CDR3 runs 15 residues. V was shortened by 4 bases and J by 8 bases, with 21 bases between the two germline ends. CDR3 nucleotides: TGCGCCAGCAGCACCGACGGAACCCGAGGTTCGGAAGCTTTCTTT. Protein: CASSTDGTRGSEAFF.

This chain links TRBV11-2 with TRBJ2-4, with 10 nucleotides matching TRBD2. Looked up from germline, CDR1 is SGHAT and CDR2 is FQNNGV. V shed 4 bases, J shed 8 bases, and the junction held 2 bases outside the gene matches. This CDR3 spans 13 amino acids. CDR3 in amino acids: CASSSLAGDIQYF. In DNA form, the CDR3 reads TGTGCCAGCAGCTCCCTAGCGGGGGACATTCAGTACTTC.

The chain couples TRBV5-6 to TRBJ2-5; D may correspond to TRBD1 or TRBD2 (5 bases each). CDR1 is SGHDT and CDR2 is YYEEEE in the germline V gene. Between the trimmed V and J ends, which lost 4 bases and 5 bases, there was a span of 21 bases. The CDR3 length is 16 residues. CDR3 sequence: CASSHRGGRVGETQYF. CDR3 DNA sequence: TGTGCCAGCAGCCATCGTGGGGGTCGTGTAGGGGAGACCCAGTACTTC. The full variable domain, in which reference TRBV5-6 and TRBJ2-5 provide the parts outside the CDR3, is DAGVTQSPTHLIKTRGQQVTLRCSPKSGHDTVSWYQQALGQGPQFIFQYYEEEERQRGNFPDRFSGHQFPNYSSELNVNALLLGDSALYLCASSHRGGRVGETQYFGPGTRLLVL.

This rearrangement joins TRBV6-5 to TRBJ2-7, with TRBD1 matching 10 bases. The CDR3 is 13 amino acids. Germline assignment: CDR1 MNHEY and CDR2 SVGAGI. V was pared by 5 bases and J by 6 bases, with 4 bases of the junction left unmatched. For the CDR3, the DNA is TGTGCCAGCAGTATGACAGGGGGCGTCGAGCAGTACTTC. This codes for CASSMTGGVEQYF.